These 18 T cell receptor beta chains were all obtained from the same sample, sequenced in a study of blood T cell repertoires in COVID-19. Libraries were prepared by immunoSEQ multiplex PCR; TCRdb keeps only in-frame clonotypes and omits some of them. The table lists about 25,000 clones, over 75% of them singletons. The sequenced sample was peripheral blood. The origin of the receptors is a woman aged 80 or over with acute or convalescent COVID-19.

The chain employs TRBV2 and TRBJ2-2, with 8 bases matching TRBD1. This CDR3 is 16 amino acids long. Trimming took 3 bases from V and 4 from J; bases not matched to a gene: 7. Germline V gene lookup returns CDR1 SNHLY and CDR2 FYNNEI. The CDR3 nucleotides are TGTGCCAGCAGTGAGCCCCGGGACAGGATCACCGGGGAGCTGTTTTTT. It is translated as CASSEPRDRITGELFF.

The chain is built from TRBV10-2 and TRBJ1-3; TRBD1 matches 8 bases. Per germline, CDR1 WSHSY and CDR2 SAAADI. The CDR3 consists of 13 residues. J lost 14 bases, V lost 0 bases, and 6 bases had no gene match. The CDR3 reads CASSESSGGYLYF. CDR3 nucleotides: TGCGCCAGCAGTGAGTCATCAGGGGGCTACTTATATTTT.

This clone came up once. The chain combines TRBV5-1 with TRBJ1-2; 9 bases fit TRBD1. V dropped 3 bases and J dropped 5; count of bases not matched to a gene: 8. Germline V lookup: CDR1 SGHRS, CDR2 YFSETQ. The CDR3 has 15 residues. Written as DNA, the CDR3 is TGCGCCAGCAGCTCCGGAACAGGGGGCCAATATGGCTACACCTTC. Protein: CASSSGTGGQYGYTF.

The chain recombines TRBV5-1 with TRBJ1-1, with D perhaps TRBD1 (5 bases). Germline assignment: CDR1 SGHRS and CDR2 YFSETQ. V gave up 0 bases and J gave up 4 bases, with 10 bases separating them. The CDR3 spans 14 residues. The CDR3 coding sequence is TGCGCCAGCAGCTTGGCGGCAGGGTTCACTGAAGCTTTCTTT. Its translation: CASSLAAGFTEAFF.

This clone was detected only a few times. This rearrangement joins TRBV10-3 to TRBJ2-7, with 12 bases lining up with TRBD2. V gave up 7 bases and J gave up 5 bases; unmatched junction bases: 6. The CDR3 covers 14 residues. Germline CDR1 reads ENHRY; CDR2 reads SYGVKD. CDR3 coding DNA: TGTGCCATCACCGGGACTAGCGGGTCAAACGAGCAGTACTTC. Protein: CAITGTSGSNEQYF.

V gene TRBV19 combines with J gene TRBJ1-4; no clear D gene. The length of the CDR3 is 18 residues. The V and J ends lost 5 bases and 8 bases respectively, with 27 bases between them. The germline V gene has CDR1 LNHDA and CDR2 SQIVND (reference sequence). CDR3 loop: CASSSGIITKTFDEKLFF. Written as DNA, the CDR3 is TGTGCCAGTAGTTCCGGGATAATCACGAAGACCTTTGACGAAAAACTGTTTTTT.

This chain uses TRBV24-1 with TRBJ2-3; 7 nucleotides line up with TRBD2. V lost 6 bases to trimming and J lost 1 base; unmatched junction nucleotides: 6. From germline, CDR1 is KGHDR and CDR2 SFDVKD. This CDR3 spans 15 amino acids. CDR3 nucleotides: TGTGCCACCAGTCTGGGCGGGAGTGGCACAGATACGCAGTATTTT. It encodes CATSLGGSGTDTQYF.

The rearrangement joins TRBV5-1 to TRBJ2-3; 10 positions match TRBD2. Germline V gene lookup returns CDR1 SGHRS and CDR2 YFSETQ. The CDR3 has 16 residues. V shed 8 bases and J 5 bases; nucleotides not matched to a gene: 14. CDR3 coding DNA: TGCGCCAGTTCGGTAGGGAGCGGGGGGGCTAAAGATACGCAGTATTTT. This codes for CASSVGSGGAKDTQYF. Complete variable domain (other parts from reference TRBV5-1 and TRBJ2-3): KAGVTQTPRYLIKTRGQQVTLSCSPISGHRSVSWYQQTPGQGLQFLFEYFSETQRNKGNFPGRFSGRQFSNSRSEMNVSTLELGDSALYLCASSVGSGGAKDTQYFGPGTRLTVL.

V is TRBV11-2 and J is TRBJ1-5; TRBD1 might be the D (5 bases). Trimming shortened V by 3 bases and J by 7 bases, and 10 bases separated the two germline ends. CDR1 is SGHAT and CDR2 is FQNNGV in the germline V gene. The CDR3 consists of 13 residues. CDR3 DNA: TGTGCCAGCAGCTTCCAGGGAAACCAGCCCCAGCATTTT. This gives the protein CASSFQGNQPQHF.

The chain employs TRBV2 and TRBJ1-2; possible D gene TRBD1, 6 bases. CDR1 is SNHLY, CDR2 FYNNEI, per germline. V gave up 6 bases and J gave up 5 bases, with 19 bases separating them. This CDR3 contains 15 residues. CDR3 region: CASRLGGATAYGYTF. DNA for the CDR3: TGTGCCAGCAGGCTCGGGGGGGCTACGGCGTATGGCTACACCTTC. Using reference TRBV2 and TRBJ1-2 for the parts outside the CDR3, the full variable domain is EPEVTQTPSHQVTQMGQEVILRCVPISNHLYFYWYRQILGQKVEFLVSFYNNEISEKSEIFDDQFSVERPDGSNFTLKIRSTKLEDSAMYFCASRLGGATAYGYTFGSGTRLTVV.

The V gene is TRBV9, the J gene TRBJ1-2; 9 positions agree with TRBD1. Germline loops: CDR1 SGDLS, CDR2 YYNGEE. CDR3 size: 16 residues. With V trimmed by 4 bases and J by 2 bases, 9 bases remained unmatched. CDR3 nucleotide sequence: TGTGCCAGCAGCTTTGAACAGGGGGCATTGAACTATGGCTACACCTTC. This translates into CASSFEQGALNYGYTF.

The chain couples TRBV2 to TRBJ1-4; D unclear. V shed 4 bases and J shed 2 bases, with 11 bases lying between them. Germline assignment: CDR1 SNHLY and CDR2 FYNNEI. This CDR3 is 15 amino acids long. CDR3 amino acids: CASSVGGVTNEKLFF. In DNA form, the CDR3 reads TGTGCCAGCAGTGTGGGCGGGGTCACTAATGAAAAACTGTTTTTT.

Only one count was recorded for this clone. This CDR3 is CASGASRSDQPQHF. The CDR3 bases are TGTGCCAGTGGGGCGTCTAGGTCAGATCAGCCCCAGCATTTT. The V gene is TRBV19, the J gene TRBJ1-5, with a possible D match to TRBD1 (5 bases). CDR3 size: 14 residues. CDR1 and CDR2 (germline): LNHDA, SQIVND (reference sequence). V lost 8 bases and J 5 bases, leaving 16 bases between the germline ends. Drawing the rest from reference TRBV19 and TRBJ1-5, the complete variable domain is DGGITQSPKYLFRKEGQNVTLSCEQNLNHDAMYWYRQDPGQGLRLIYYSQIVNDFQKGDIAEGYSVSREKKESFPLTVTSAQKNPTAFYLCASGASRSDQPQHFGDGTRLSIL.

V and J are TRBV30 and TRBJ1-1; D gene unclear. The CDR3 length is 10 residues. Per the germline V gene, CDR1 is GTSNPN and CDR2 is SVGIG (reference sequence). Trimming removed 5 bases from V and 6 bases from J, with 7 bases in between. The CDR3: CAWSRSEAFF. CDR3 bases: TGTGCCTGGTCCAGGTCTGAAGCTTTCTTT.

This chain connects TRBV5-1 to TRBJ1-1; the D gene is possibly TRBD1 (6 bases). Between the trimmed V and J ends, which lost 1 base and 4 bases, there was a span of 23 bases. The germline gives CDR1 SGHRS, CDR2 YFSETQ. CDR3 length: 18 amino acids. The CDR3 here is CASSLKGGGPSLSTEAFF. CDR3 DNA: TGCGCCAGCAGCTTGAAGGGCGGGGGGCCCTCTCTATCCACTGAAGCTTTCTTT.

V and J are TRBV14 and TRBJ2-1, with a possible D match to TRBD2 (6 bases). Germline V lookup: CDR1 SGHDN, CDR2 FVKESK. V was pared by 0 bases and J by 3 bases, with 12 bases between. This CDR3 spans 16 amino acids. CDR3 DNA sequence: TGTGCCAGCAGCCAAGAACGGGGGAACGTCTACAATGAGCAGTTCTTC. It specifies CASSQERGNVYNEQFF.

The CDR3 DNA reads as TGCGCCAGCAGCCCCCCAGGGACAGCAGCCTACGAGCAGTACTTC. Amino acids: CASSPPGTAAYEQYF. This rearrangement joins TRBV4-1 to TRBJ2-7; 7 nucleotides agree with TRBD1. The CDR3 sequence is 15 residues long. The germline CDR1 and CDR2 sequences are MGHRA and YSYEKL. V shed 4 bases and J 2 bases; nucleotides not matched to a gene: 8.

This chain joins TRBV9 and TRBJ1-2, with D unclear. The CDR3 extends over 13 amino acids. The V end lost 1 base, the J end lost 9 bases, and 13 bases lay between the germline ends. Germline values: CDR1 SGDLS, CDR2 YYNGEE. The CDR3 loop is CASSVNSGKSYTF. The CDR3 DNA follows: TGTGCCAGCAGCGTAAACAGCGGCAAAAGCTACACCTTC. Drawing the rest from reference TRBV9 and TRBJ1-2, the complete variable domain is DSGVTQTPKHLITATGQRVTLRCSPRSGDLSVYWYQQSLDQGLQFLIQYYNGEERAKGNILERFSAQQFPDLHSELNLSSLELGDSALYFCASSVNSGKSYTFGSGTRLTVV.